The T cell receptor (beta chain) described here comes from a study of blood T cell repertoires in COVID-19. The wider study: Some COVID-19 samples were acute and others convalescent; all came from the United States, Italy and Spain.

Method: immunoSEQ multiplex PCR; TCRdb's copy keeps in-frame clones and lacks some. Of around 150,000 clones in the sample, approximately 80% were seen once. The germline V gene has CDR1 SGHTA and CDR2 FQGNSA. The CDR3 length is 14 residues. The ends were cut back, 3 bases at V and 6 bases at J, with 14 bases in the middle. The chain carries TRBV7-2 and TRBJ1-1; D is perhaps TRBD1 (5 bases). The source material was PBMCs or T cells enriched from blood (not recorded which). This receptor was obtained from a man aged 65-85 years who had been exposed to COVID-19. CDR3 nucleotide sequence: TGTGCCAGCAGCTTGGCCCGGGGGGAGTCTGAAGCTTTCTTT. It translates to CASSLARGESEAFF.